The sequence of this TCR beta chain was determined in a study of T-cell reconstitution after alpha-beta-depleted transplantation in children (dated by TCRdb to between 2015 and 2016). Regarding the complete study: Using TCR repertoire profiling, the study followed T-cell immune reconstitution in a quantitative way in children after TCRalphabeta/CD19-depleted allogeneic hematopoietic cell transplantation.

A word on this clonotype: Its cognate antigen has yet to be identified. No clone much larger than this one lies a single base away; base qualities are absent.

Study-level results and caveats: Over subsequent months, a decline in hyperexpanded clone frequencies was noted, and after one year, T-cell counts and TCRbeta diversity were mostly ascribed to newly produced T cells. In some patients, the high TCRbeta diversity seen at day 60 was put down to recipient T cells and intrathymic progenitors that had survived conditioning. The apparently early alphabetaT-cell count recovery about two months after transplant was reportedly dependent on only several hundred rapidly expanded clones derived from non-depleted graft cells.

Libraries were made using PCR. Sequencing instrument: Illumina HiSeq 2500. Molecular barcoding was employed in the preparation of TCR libraries, with unique molecular identifiers being used to normalize TCRbeta repertoire quantification. TCRdb passed the public sequencing reads through fastp at Q25 and MiXCR, retaining productive beta sequences. Merged by CDR3 protein, the rows form single entries marked with the most common genes and DNA. The sample records about 980,000 distinct CDR3 sequences, about 26% of which are singletons. Roughly 27% of the sample goes to the ten largest clones. V and J lose 2 bases and 6 bases, and a span of 11 bases separates them. From cysteine to phenylalanine, the CDR3 is 13 amino acids long. Solely the CDR3 DNA is kept, with 39 bases framed from the first base. The germline V gene yields SGHRS for CDR1 and YFSETQ for CDR2. In the paper's terms, the treatment or condition label means: allogeneic hematopoietic cell transplantation with graft depleted of TCRalphabeta T cells and CD19 B cells. Transplant recipients were children who received TCRalphabeta/CD19-depleted allogeneic hematopoietic cell grafts.

Here the chain combines TRBV5-1 and TRBJ1-2; the D gene identity is not certain. This TCR was sampled from a boy under three years old who had a stem cell transplant for SCID, so the T cells may come from the graft donor. The sample in question was PBMCs, mostly from graft donor cells, obtained 360 days after TCRalphabeta/CD19-depleted stem cell transplant. The CDR3 in this case is CASSLRFGDGYTF. The nucleotide sequence reads TGCGCCAGCAGCTTACGATTCGGGGATGGCTACACCTTC.